The 23 T cell receptor beta chains below were found in one sample sequenced in a study of circulating and synovial CD4+ cells in juvenile arthritis. Repertoires were generated with immunoSEQ multiplex PCR, while TCRdb's copy carries only in-frame clones and drops some. Among under 35,000 clones listed, over 85% were seen once. The sample was CD4+ T cells from blood. These receptors were taken from a human donor with juvenile idiopathic arthritis.

The chain has TRBV2 and TRBJ1-5; TRBD1 aligns across 11 bases. Germline lookup yields CDR1 SNHLY and CDR2 FYNNEI. Trimming removed 8 bases from V and 4 bases from J; junction bases left unmatched: 7. The CDR3 extends over 15 amino acids. Here the CDR3 reads CASSSGTGGNQPQHF. The CDR3 region has the DNA TGTGCCAGCTCTTCGGGGACAGGGGGTAATCAGCCCCAGCATTTT.

The rearrangement joins TRBV10-2 to TRBJ2-1; 9 bases are shared with TRBD2. CDR1 WSHSY and CDR2 SAAADI come from the germline V gene. The CDR3 is 16 residues long. Unmatched junction bases numbered 13, after V lost 4 bases and J lost 9 bases. The CDR3 sequence: CASSGLSGGRAFEQFF. DNA for the CDR3: TGCGCCAGCAGTGGATTAAGTGGCGGGAGGGCCTTTGAGCAGTTCTTC.

This clone appeared once. CDR3 residues: CASSVRAGNYGYTF. The CDR3 DNA sequence: TGTGCCAGTAGTGTCCGGGCAGGGAACTATGGCTACACCTTC. This sequence joins TRBV19 and TRBJ1-2, with D possibly being TRBD1 (5 bases). Trimming cost V 5 bases and J 2 bases, with 12 bases left between them. From germline, CDR1 is LNHDA and CDR2 SQIVND (reference sequence). The CDR3 has 14 amino acids.

V is TRBV5-1 and J is TRBJ1-2; 7 nucleotides match TRBD1. V was pared by 3 bases and J by 2 bases, with 4 bases of the junction left unmatched. The CDR3 contains 14 residues. Germline CDR1 reads SGHRS; CDR2 reads YFSETQ. In nucleotides, the CDR3 is TGCGCCAGCAGCTCAGGGACAGAAAACTATGGCTACACCTTC. This codes for CASSSGTENYGYTF.

This clone was counted once. This rearrangement joins TRBV2 to TRBJ2-7, with 8 bases lining up with TRBD1. The CDR3 totals 13 residues. Germline CDR1 reads SNHLY; CDR2 reads FYNNEI. V trimming: 5 bases; J trimming: 7 bases; junction bases outside the gene matches: 7. The CDR3 DNA reads as TGTGCCAGCAGTCCGGACAGGGAGAGGGAGCAGTACTTC. It codes for CASSPDREREQYF.

The chain recombines TRBV30 with TRBJ2-1; tentative D call: TRBD2 (6 bases). CDR1 and CDR2 (germline): GTSNPN, SVGIG (reference sequence). This CDR3 has 12 residues. Trimming removed 2 bases at V and 10 bases at J, with 12 bases between. In DNA form, the CDR3 reads TGTGCCTGGAGTCTGGGGGGTTGGGAGCAGTTCTTC. Translating gives CAWSLGGWEQFF.

CDR3 DNA: TGTGCCTGGAGCCCCCTCATCCAGGTCCCCAATCAGCCCCAGCATTTT. It translates to CAWSPLIQVPNQPQHF. The chain combines TRBV30 with TRBJ1-5; no firm D call. The CDR3 is made up of 16 amino acids. In germline, CDR1 is GTSNPN, CDR2 SVGIG (reference sequence). The V end was cut by 3 bases, the J end by 3 bases, with 18 bases between.

The chain has TRBV5-1 and TRBJ2-2; 9 bases align to TRBD1. V lost 2 bases and J lost 4; bases outside the gene matches: 6. CDR3 length: 16 residues. In germline, CDR1 is SGHRS, CDR2 YFSETQ. The DNA for the CDR3 is TGCGCCAGCAGCTTCCAGGGACAGGGACCCACCGGGGAGCTGTTTTTT. It codes for CASSFQGQGPTGELFF.

The rearrangement uses TRBV11-2 and TRBJ2-7, with a possible D match to TRBD2 (6 bases). CDR1 SGHAT and CDR2 FQNNGV come from the germline V gene. This CDR3 spans 18 amino acids. Trimming left V 4 bases short and J 1 base short, with 23 bases between. The CDR3 DNA is TGTGCCAGCAGCTCGCGGGTTGGACGGCGGGGAGCATCCTACGAGCAGTACTTC. This sequence encodes CASSSRVGRRGASYEQYF.

This chain connects TRBV7-6 to TRBJ2-5; tentatively, D is TRBD1 (5 bases). The J call may be wrong; the DNA end is better matched by TRBJ2-7. Germline-derived CDR1 and CDR2 are SGHVS and FNYEAQ. CDR3 length: 15 residues. The CDR3 here is CASSLRGGLTDEQYF. CDR3 sequence (DNA): TGTGCCAGCAGCTTAAGGGGCGGCTTAACGGACGAGCAGTACTTC.

This clone was seen a single time. The J gene is TRBJ1-5, the V gene TRBV10-3; D is ambiguous. Trimming took off 4 bases at V and 1 base at J, with 5 bases between the two ends. The CDR3 contains 13 residues. In germline, CDR1 is ENHRY, CDR2 SYGVKD. Written as DNA, the CDR3 is TGTGCCATCAGTGGCGGAAGCAATCAGCCCCAGCATTTT. As protein: CAISGGSNQPQHF.

The gene calls are TRBV5-1 and TRBJ2-7, with 11 nucleotides matching TRBD1. The CDR3 is 15 residues long. With V trimmed by 3 bases and J by 4 bases, 6 bases remained unmatched. Germline values: CDR1 SGHRS, CDR2 YFSETQ. Written as DNA, the CDR3 is TGCGCCAGCAGCTCCAGGACAGGGGGCAGGTACGAGCAGTACTTC. Protein: CASSSRTGGRYEQYF.

The V gene is TRBV28, the J gene TRBJ1-1; D gene unclear. The germline V and J ends were trimmed by 4 bases and 11 bases, with 11 bases remaining between them. Per germline, CDR1 MDHEN and CDR2 SYDVKM. The CDR3 has 11 amino acids. CDR3 bases: TGTGCCAGCAGTTCGGTGAATCGTGCTTTCTTT. Translating gives CASSSVNRAFF.

The chain carries TRBV6-5 and TRBJ1-4; D is uncertain. The CDR3 totals 13 residues. V dropped 5 bases and J dropped 9 bases, with 13 bases sitting between them. Germline CDR1 and CDR2: MNHEY and SVGAGI. CDR3 coding DNA: TGTGCCAGCAGTACGCCATCCGGGAAAAAACTGTTTTTT. Translating it yields CASSTPSGKKLFF.

The chain links TRBV5-1 to TRBJ2-2; tentatively, D is TRBD1 (6 bases). CDR3 length equals 14 residues. CDR1 and CDR2 (germline): SGHRS, YFSETQ. Trimming removed 2 bases at V and 5 bases at J, with 10 bases between. CDR3 DNA: TGCGCCAGCAGCTTACAGGGTTGGACCGGGGAGCTGTTTTTT. Protein sequence: CASSLQGWTGELFF.

The chain is built from TRBV30 and TRBJ1-4; D gene unclear. Germline values: CDR1 GTSNPN, CDR2 SVGIG (reference sequence). Trimming stripped 3 bases from V and 5 bases from J, with 10 bases between. The CDR3 is 13 amino acids. In DNA, the CDR3 is TGTGCCTGGAGCCAGACTCGAAATGAAAAACTGTTTTTT. It encodes CAWSQTRNEKLFF.

This clone has just one count. The genes are TRBV7-3 and TRBJ2-5; D possibly corresponds to TRBD2 (5 bases). V dropped 1 base and J dropped 0 bases, with 6 bases sitting between them. This CDR3 has 14 amino acids. Germline CDR1 reads SGHTA; CDR2 reads FQGTGA. CDR3 sequence (DNA): TGTGCCAGCAGCTTAAGAGGGAACCAAGAGACCCAGTACTTC. It encodes CASSLRGNQETQYF.

This rearrangement joins TRBV19 to TRBJ2-2; D call uncertain. This CDR3 spans 14 amino acids. From germline, CDR1 is LNHDA and CDR2 SQIVND (reference sequence). The germline V and J ends were trimmed by 3 bases and 0 bases, with 5 bases remaining between them. For the CDR3, the DNA is TGTGCCAGTAGTATTTCGGCGAACACCGGGGAGCTGTTTTTT. Residues: CASSISANTGELFF.

This clone was detected only once. The chain combines TRBV5-4 with TRBJ2-4; 7 bases are shared with TRBD1. Germline V gives CDR1 SGHNT, CDR2 YYREEE (reference sequence). The junction had 9 bases not matched to a gene; V was cut back by 4 bases and J by 5 bases. The CDR3 has 15 amino acids. CDR3 sequence (DNA): TGTGCCAGCAGCGCGGACAGGTTCGGGGAAAACATTCAGTACTTC. This sequence encodes CASSADRFGENIQYF.

The chain has TRBV5-1 and TRBJ2-3, with D possibly being TRBD2 (6 bases). V gave up 2 bases and J gave up 0 bases, with 13 bases separating them. Germline CDR1 SGHRS, CDR2 YFSETQ. This CDR3 comprises 16 residues. The CDR3, as DNA: TGCGCCAGCAGCTTTTACGCAGGGACTAGCACAGATACGCAGTATTTT. Its protein is CASSFYAGTSTDTQYF.

V gene TRBV7-3 combines with J gene TRBJ2-3; TRBD2 is a possible D gene (5 bases). The CDR3 totals 14 residues. Trimming cost V 5 bases and J 2 bases, with 11 bases left between them. Germline CDR1 is SGHTA and CDR2 is FQGTGA. CDR3 in amino acids: CASSRRGSTDTQYF. The CDR3 region has the DNA TGTGCCAGCAGCCGACGGGGTTCCACAGATACGCAGTATTTT.

This chain connects TRBV21-1 to TRBJ2-2; the tabulated D call, TRBD1, remains unverified against the DNA. TRBV21-1 is a pseudogene. The CDR3 is 17 residues long. CDR3 in DNA: TGTGCCAGCAGCACACCGGCAGGGGGCGTTGGCACCGGGGAGCTGTTTTTT. It is translated as CASSTPAGGVGTGELFF.

This chain links TRBV4-2 with TRBJ1-5, with unresolved D. Between the trimmed V and J ends, which lost 0 bases and 7 bases, there was a span of 7 bases. Germline V lookup: CDR1 LGHNA, CDR2 YNFKEQ. This CDR3 has 13 residues. DNA for the CDR3: TGTGCCAGCAGCCAAGAACGAGGACAGCCCCAGCATTTT. It encodes CASSQERGQPQHF.